These 23 T cell receptor beta chains were all obtained from the same sample, sequenced in a study of blood T cell repertoires in COVID-19 (dated by TCRdb to about 2020). The library relied on the immunoSEQ multiplex PCR assay. TCRdb provides this immuneACCESS table in a form limited to in-frame rearrangements. Some clones are lacking; in checked studies, under half of them reflect an unresolved V gene, and why the rest are absent is not known. This sample lists 110,000 or so clones; roughly 90% were detected once. The ten largest clones add up to approximately 20% of the sample. The sequenced sample was peripheral blood. Receptors were obtained from a human donor with acute or convalescent COVID-19. The donor label of this sample is uncertain.

The chain couples TRBV9 to TRBJ1-4; D is unresolved. Trimming stripped 1 base from V and 1 base from J, with 5 bases between. In germline, CDR1 is SGDLS, CDR2 YYNGEE. The CDR3 is 14 residues long. The CDR3 nucleotides read TGTGCCAGCAGCGTAACGGGAACTAATGAAAAACTGTTTTTT. The encoded protein is CASSVTGTNEKLFF.

The V gene is TRBV9, the J gene TRBJ2-1; no firm D call. Germline CDR1 reads SGDLS; CDR2 reads YYNGEE. This CDR3 is built from 14 residues. V dropped 2 bases and J dropped 2 bases, with 8 bases sitting between them. This CDR3 reads CASSVSLPYNEQFF. The CDR3 nucleotides are TGTGCCAGCAGCGTGAGTCTCCCCTACAATGAGCAGTTCTTC.

The CDR3: CAISVGTGNEKLFF. The DNA for the CDR3 is TGTGCCATCAGTGTGGGGACAGGGAATGAAAAACTGTTTTTT. This rearrangement joins TRBV10-3 to TRBJ1-4; 9 nucleotides agree with TRBD1. Trimming removed 4 bases from V and 5 bases from J; junction bases left unmatched: 2. The CDR3 consists of 14 residues. Germline V gene lookup returns CDR1 ENHRY and CDR2 SYGVKD.

This chain connects TRBV29-1 to TRBJ1-5; D is possibly TRBD1 (5 bases). V lost 4 bases and J 3 bases, leaving 10 bases between the germline ends. CDR3 length equals 13 residues. Germline CDR1 and CDR2: SQVTM and ANQGSEA. CDR3 DNA sequence: TGCAGCGTTGGAGGGACTTCCAATCAGCCCCAGCATTTT. Translating it yields CSVGGTSNQPQHF.

The rearrangement links TRBV6-5 to TRBJ2-4, with D possibly matching TRBD1 (6 bases). Per germline, CDR1 MNHEY and CDR2 SVGAGI. The CDR3 spans 13 residues. Trimming removed 8 bases from V and 7 bases from J, with 15 bases in between. The CDR3 DNA reads TGTGCCAGCGGGCAGGGACAAACGAACATTCAGTACTTC. Amino acids: CASGQGQTNIQYF.

This chain links TRBV2 with TRBJ1-6, with D unresolved. The CDR3 is 13 amino acids. Germline values: CDR1 SNHLY, CDR2 FYNNEI. V gave up 3 bases and J gave up 8 bases, with 8 bases separating them. The CDR3 here is CASSDRIDSPLHF. In DNA, the CDR3 is TGTGCCAGCAGTGACAGGATTGATTCACCCCTCCACTTT.

The chain recombines TRBV20-1 with TRBJ2-7; the D is unclear. Germline lookup yields CDR1 DFQATT and CDR2 SNEGSKA (reference sequence). The CDR3 length is 11 residues. Trimming took 6 bases from V and 5 from J, leaving 11 bases between them. CDR3 protein: CSAMRSDEQYF. The CDR3 coding sequence is TGCAGTGCCATGAGGAGTGACGAGCAGTACTTC.

The chain couples TRBV11-2 to TRBJ2-7; D perhaps matches TRBD1 (7 bases). V lost 0 bases and J 4 bases, leaving 16 bases between the germline ends. The CDR3 is 16 residues long. CDR1 is SGHAT, CDR2 FQNNGV, per germline. The CDR3 nucleotides are TGTGCCAGCAGCTTAGAATTCGGCCAGGGGGGATACGAGCAGTACTTC. This sequence encodes CASSLEFGQGGYEQYF.

This clone is a singleton in its sample. The chain has TRBV4-3 and TRBJ1-6; TRBD1 matches at 9 bases. Germline CDR1 LGHNA, CDR2 YSLEER. Trimming took 0 bases from V and 7 from J; bases not matched to a gene: 10. The CDR3 has 18 amino acids. The CDR3, as DNA: TGCGCCAGCAGCCAAGATTATACAGGGGGCGATTGGAATTCACCCCTCCACTTT. As protein: CASSQDYTGGDWNSPLHF.

The chain has TRBV20-1 and TRBJ1-1; unclear D gene. The CDR3 length is 11 residues. Trimming removed 0 bases from V and 6 bases from J, with 5 bases in between. Germline CDR1 DFQATT, CDR2 SNEGSKA (reference sequence). The CDR3 region is CSARDIPEAFF. The CDR3 DNA reads as TGCAGTGCTAGAGATATCCCTGAAGCTTTCTTT.

The chain recombines TRBV21-1 with TRBJ1-3; the table calls TRBD1, which could not be checked here. TRBV21-1 is described as a pseudogene. The CDR3 is made up of 17 amino acids. As DNA, the CDR3 is TGTGCCAGCAGCAGGTACCCCAGGGGCCGCCAAAGAAACACCATATATTTT. It specifies CASSRYPRGRQRNTIYF.

CDR3 in DNA: TGTGCCAGTAGTACGATCACAGGCTTTGAAGCTTTCTTT. This encodes CASSTITGFEAFF. The chain combines TRBV19 with TRBJ1-1; D may be TRBD1 (5 bases). The CDR3 contains 13 residues. The germline V gene encodes CDR1 LNHDA and CDR2 SQIVND (reference sequence). The V end lost 4 bases, the J end lost 7 bases, and 13 bases lay between the germline ends.

Only one count was recorded for this clone. V usage is TRBV27 and J usage is TRBJ1-1; TRBD1 is a possible D gene (6 bases). V lost 5 bases to trimming and J lost 8 bases, with 15 bases between them. Germline V gene lookup returns CDR1 MNHEY and CDR2 SMNVEV (reference sequence). This CDR3 contains 13 residues. The CDR3 nucleotides read TGTGCCAGCAGTCCGAACAGGGAGCCAGAAGCTTTCTTT. Translated, it gives CASSPNREPEAFF.

The rearrangement links TRBV14 to TRBJ1-2; 10 positions match TRBD1. The CDR3 loop spans 13 amino acids. Germline V gene lookup returns CDR1 SGHDN and CDR2 FVKESK. With 4 bases clipped from V and 6 bases from J, the junction kept 2 bases outside the gene matches. For the CDR3, the DNA is TGTGCCAGCAGCCTTGGGACAGGGGATGGCTACACCTTC. Encoded protein: CASSLGTGDGYTF.

V is TRBV5-4 and J is TRBJ2-3, with 11 bases that match TRBD2. Looked up from germline, CDR1 is SGHNT and CDR2 is YYREEE (reference sequence). Trimming at V came to 4 bases and at J to 5 bases, leaving 6 bases not matched to a gene. The CDR3 sequence is 15 residues long. The CDR3 spells CASSRSGGAGDTQYF. In nucleotides, the CDR3 is TGTGCCAGCAGCCGTAGCGGGGGGGCGGGAGATACGCAGTATTTT.

The gene calls are TRBV4-2 and TRBJ2-3; D is perhaps TRBD2 (6 bases). The V gene's germline CDR1 is LGHNA and CDR2 YNFKEQ. The V end was cut by 0 bases, the J end by 10 bases, with 8 bases between. CDR3 length: 12 residues. The CDR3 reads CASSQDVAAQYF. Here the CDR3 DNA reads TGTGCCAGCAGCCAAGATGTAGCGGCGCAGTATTTT.

V usage is TRBV9 and J usage is TRBJ1-1; a weak D match, TRBD1 (5 bases). The V gene's germline CDR1 is SGDLS and CDR2 YYNGEE. Deletions cut 3 bases from V and 6 bases from J, with 18 bases between. The CDR3 has 15 residues. CDR3 DNA sequence: TGTGCCAGCAGCGCCCTACCGGGGGTGGGGGCTGAAGCTTTCTTT. It is translated as CASSALPGVGAEAFF.

The chain combines TRBV4-1 with TRBJ2-7, with 7 bases matching TRBD2. Per the germline V gene, CDR1 is MGHRA and CDR2 is YSYEKL. Unmatched junction bases numbered 15, after V lost 5 bases and J lost 2 bases. CDR3 size: 17 residues. CDR3 sequence reads: CASSEGSGTTRAYEQYF. Written as DNA, the CDR3 is TGCGCCAGCAGCGAAGGGAGCGGGACTACCAGAGCCTACGAGCAGTACTTC.

The chain joins TRBV7-8 to TRBJ1-6; D is possibly TRBD1 (5 bases). The ends were cut back, 4 bases at V and 9 bases at J, with 10 bases in the middle. Germline V gene sequence: CDR1 SGHVS, CDR2 FQNEAQ. CDR3 length: 13 residues. The CDR3 nucleotides are TGTGCCAGCAGCTCGCAGGGAAGTTCACCCCTCCACTTT. It yields the protein CASSSQGSSPLHF.

The CDR3: CASSSTQAGYNEQFF. DNA of the CDR3: TGTGCCAGCAGTTCTACGCAGGCGGGCTACAATGAGCAGTTCTTC. The chain joins TRBV28 to TRBJ2-1, with a tentative D call TRBD2 (5 bases). The V gene lost 4 bases and the J gene lost 3 bases, with 13 bases spanning the gap. Germline V gives CDR1 MDHEN, CDR2 SYDVKM. This CDR3 is built from 15 residues.

The chain links TRBV5-1 to TRBJ2-5, with TRBD2 matching over 13 bases. The CDR3 consists of 15 residues. The V gene end was trimmed by 10 bases and the J gene end by 3 bases; junction bases not matched to a gene: 9. Germline V gene data show CDR1 as SGHRS and CDR2 as YFSETQ. Here the CDR3 DNA reads TGCGCCGATGAAGTGGGACTAGCGGGGAAAGAGACCCAGTACTTC. Protein: CADEVGLAGKETQYF.

The table lists this clone with a count of one. This rearrangement joins TRBV6-2 or TRBV6-3 to TRBJ2-5, with D perhaps matching TRBD2 (5 bases). Per germline, CDR1 MNHEY and CDR2 SVGEGT. V gave up 5 bases and J gave up 5 bases, with 21 bases separating them. The CDR3 loop spans 16 amino acids. CDR3 sequence reads: CASSRHQPGFIETQYF. CDR3 in DNA: TGTGCCAGCAGTCGACACCAACCGGGGTTCATTGAGACCCAGTACTTC.

The J gene is TRBJ1-1, the V gene TRBV6-1; D is uncertain. The CDR3 contains 13 residues. Deletions cut 1 base from V and 3 bases from J, with 6 bases between. CDR1 MNHNS and CDR2 SASEGT come from the germline V gene. The CDR3: CASSEDPDTEAFF. CDR3 coding DNA: TGTGCCAGCAGTGAAGACCCAGACACTGAAGCTTTCTTT.